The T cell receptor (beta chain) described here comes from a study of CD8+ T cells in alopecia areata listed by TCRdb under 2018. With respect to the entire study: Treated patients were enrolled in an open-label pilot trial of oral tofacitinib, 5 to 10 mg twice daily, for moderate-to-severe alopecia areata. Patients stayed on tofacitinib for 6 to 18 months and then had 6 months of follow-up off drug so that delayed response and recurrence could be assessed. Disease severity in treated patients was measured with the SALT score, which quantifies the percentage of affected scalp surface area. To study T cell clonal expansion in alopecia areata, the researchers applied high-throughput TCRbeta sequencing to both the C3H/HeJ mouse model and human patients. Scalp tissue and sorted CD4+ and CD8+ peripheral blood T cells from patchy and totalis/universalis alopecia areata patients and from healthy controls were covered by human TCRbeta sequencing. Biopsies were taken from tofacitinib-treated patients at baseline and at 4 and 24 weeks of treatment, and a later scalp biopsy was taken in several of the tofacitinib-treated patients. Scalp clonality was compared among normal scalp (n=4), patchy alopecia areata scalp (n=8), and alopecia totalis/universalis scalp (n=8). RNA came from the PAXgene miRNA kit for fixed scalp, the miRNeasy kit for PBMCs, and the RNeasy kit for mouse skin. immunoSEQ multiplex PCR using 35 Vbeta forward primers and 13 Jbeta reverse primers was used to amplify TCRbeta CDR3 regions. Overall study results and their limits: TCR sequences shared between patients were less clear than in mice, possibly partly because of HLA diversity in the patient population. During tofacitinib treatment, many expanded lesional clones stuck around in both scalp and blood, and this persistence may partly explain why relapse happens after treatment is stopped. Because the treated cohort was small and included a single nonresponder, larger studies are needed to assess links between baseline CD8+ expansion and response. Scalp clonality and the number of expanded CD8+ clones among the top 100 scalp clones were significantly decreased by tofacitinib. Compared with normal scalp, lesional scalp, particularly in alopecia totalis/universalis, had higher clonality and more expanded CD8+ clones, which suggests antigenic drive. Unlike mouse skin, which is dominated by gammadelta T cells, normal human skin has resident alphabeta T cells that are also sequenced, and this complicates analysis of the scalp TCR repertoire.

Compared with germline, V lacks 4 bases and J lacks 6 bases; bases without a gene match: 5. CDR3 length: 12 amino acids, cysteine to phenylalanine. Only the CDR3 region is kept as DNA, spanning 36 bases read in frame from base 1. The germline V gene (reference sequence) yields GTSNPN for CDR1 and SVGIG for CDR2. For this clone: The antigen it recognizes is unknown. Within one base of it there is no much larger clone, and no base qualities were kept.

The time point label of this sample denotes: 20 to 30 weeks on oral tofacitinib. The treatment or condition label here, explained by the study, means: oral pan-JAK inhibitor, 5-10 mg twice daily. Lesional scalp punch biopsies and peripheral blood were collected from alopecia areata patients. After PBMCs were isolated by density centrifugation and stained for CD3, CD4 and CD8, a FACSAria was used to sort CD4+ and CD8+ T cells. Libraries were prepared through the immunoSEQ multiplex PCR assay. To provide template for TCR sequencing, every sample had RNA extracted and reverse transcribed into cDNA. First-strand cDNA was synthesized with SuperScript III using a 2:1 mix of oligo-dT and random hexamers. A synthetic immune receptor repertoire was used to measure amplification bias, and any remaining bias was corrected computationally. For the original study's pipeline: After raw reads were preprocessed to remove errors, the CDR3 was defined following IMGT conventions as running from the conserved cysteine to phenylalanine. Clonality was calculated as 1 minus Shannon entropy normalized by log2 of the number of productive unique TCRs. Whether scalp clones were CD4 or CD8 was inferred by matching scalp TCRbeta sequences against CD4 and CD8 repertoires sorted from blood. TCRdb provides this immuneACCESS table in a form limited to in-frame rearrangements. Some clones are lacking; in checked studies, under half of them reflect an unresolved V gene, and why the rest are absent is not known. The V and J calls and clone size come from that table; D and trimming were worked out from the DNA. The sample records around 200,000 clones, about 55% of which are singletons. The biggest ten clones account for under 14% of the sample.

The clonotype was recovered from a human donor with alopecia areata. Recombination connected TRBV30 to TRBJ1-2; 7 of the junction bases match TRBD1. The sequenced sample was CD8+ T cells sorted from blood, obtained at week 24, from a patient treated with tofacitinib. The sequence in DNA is TGTGCCTGGAAAACAGGGGCGCATGGCTACACCTTC. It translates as CAWKTGAHGYTF.